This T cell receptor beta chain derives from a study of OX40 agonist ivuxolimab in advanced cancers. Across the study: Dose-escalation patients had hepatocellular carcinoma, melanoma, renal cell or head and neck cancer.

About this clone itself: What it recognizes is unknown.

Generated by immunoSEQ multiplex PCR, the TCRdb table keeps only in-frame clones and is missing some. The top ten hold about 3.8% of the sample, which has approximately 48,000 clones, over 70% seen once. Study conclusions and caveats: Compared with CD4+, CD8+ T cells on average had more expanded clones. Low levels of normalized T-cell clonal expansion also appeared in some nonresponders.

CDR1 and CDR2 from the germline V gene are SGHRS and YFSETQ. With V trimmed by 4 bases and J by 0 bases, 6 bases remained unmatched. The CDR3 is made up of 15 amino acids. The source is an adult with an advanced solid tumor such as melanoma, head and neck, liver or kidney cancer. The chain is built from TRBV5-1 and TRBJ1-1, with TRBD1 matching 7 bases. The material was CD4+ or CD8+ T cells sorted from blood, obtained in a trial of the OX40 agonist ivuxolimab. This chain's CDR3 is CASSTTTGVNTEAFF. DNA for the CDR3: TGCGCCAGCAGCACAACTACAGGGGTGAACACTGAAGCTTTCTTT. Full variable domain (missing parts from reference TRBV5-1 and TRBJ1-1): KAGVTQTPRYLIKTRGQQVTLSCSPISGHRSVSWYQQTPGQGLQFLFEYFSETQRNKGNFPGRFSGRQFSNSRSEMNVSTLELGDSALYLCASSTTTGVNTEAFFGQGTRLTVV.